The 8 T cell receptor beta chains listed next were all sequenced from one sample in a study of shared clonotypes between healthy human individuals. This table comes from immunoSEQ multiplex PCR, and its TCRdb copy is limited to in-frame clones, with some not included. The sample has about 2 million clones, 90% to 95% seen once. What was sequenced was naive CD4+ T cells sorted from blood. Subset: CD45RA+ positively selected. The receptors here all came from a man aged 18 to 35 in good health.

This clone was detected only once. The rearrangement links TRBV5-1 to TRBJ1-3; tentative D call: TRBD1 (6 bases). V lost 4 bases, J lost 0 bases, and 14 bases lay in between. Germline V lookup: CDR1 SGHRS, CDR2 YFSETQ. This CDR3 has 16 residues. For the CDR3, the DNA is TGCGCCAGCAGCCGGGGACAAGTGAGCTCTGGAAACACCATATATTTT. Protein product: CASSRGQVSSGNTIYF.

As concerns this clone: Other DNA sequences from this sample encode an identical CDR3 as well. This chain uses TRBV7-2 with TRBJ2-7; the match to TRBD1 covers 9 bases. The germline gives CDR1 SGHTA, CDR2 FQGNSA. J gave up 4 bases and V 0 bases, and 4 bases lay outside the gene matches. The CDR3 spans 15 residues. CDR3 DNA: TGTGCCAGCAGCTTAGCGGGACAGGGAAGTTACGAGCAGTACTTC. Its translation is CASSLAGQGSYEQYF. The full variable domain, rest sourced from reference TRBV7-2 and TRBJ2-7, is GAGVSQSPSNKVTEKGKDVELRCDPISGHTALYWYRQSLGQGLEFLIYFQGNSAPDKSGLPSDRFSAERTGGSVSTLTIQRTQQEDSAVYLCASSLAGQGSYEQYFGPGTRLTVT.

This clone has just one count. The chain recombines TRBV19 with TRBJ2-7, with D possibly TRBD2 on 5 matching bases. V was pared by 7 bases and J by 5 bases, with 18 bases between. Per germline, CDR1 LNHDA and CDR2 SQIVND (reference sequence). This CDR3 is 14 amino acids long. CDR3 residues: CASNQRGGPNEQYF. CDR3 nucleotide sequence: TGTGCCAGTAACCAGAGAGGCGGGCCTAACGAGCAGTACTTC. Variable domain in full (rest from reference TRBV19 and TRBJ2-7): DGGITQSPKYLFRKEGQNVTLSCEQNLNHDAMYWYRQDPGQGLRLIYYSQIVNDFQKGDIAEGYSVSREKKESFPLTVTSAQKNPTAFYLCASNQRGGPNEQYFGPGTRLTVT.

The chain uses TRBV7-9 and TRBJ2-1; TRBD2 is a possible D gene (6 bases). The CDR3 has 17 residues. Germline V gene sequence: CDR1 SEHNR, CDR2 FQNEAQ (reference sequence). Deletions cut 6 bases from V and 6 bases from J, with 24 bases between. This CDR3 reads CASSRTSGAGRANEQFF. CDR3 bases: TGTGCCAGCAGTCGTACTAGTGGCGCCGGGAGAGCCAATGAGCAGTTCTTC.

This clone has a handful of counts. The V and J genes are TRBV19 and TRBJ2-2; tentative D call: TRBD2 (6 bases). The CDR3 spans 15 residues. Trimming pared 2 bases from V and 6 bases from J, leaving 13 bases between. CDR1 and CDR2 from the germline V gene are LNHDA and SQIVND (reference sequence). The CDR3 coding sequence is TGTGCCAGTAGTATACCACGGCGGGATGCCGGGGAGCTGTTTTTT. It codes for CASSIPRRDAGELFF. Full variable domain (remainder filled in from reference TRBV19 and TRBJ2-2): DGGITQSPKYLFRKEGQNVTLSCEQNLNHDAMYWYRQDPGQGLRLIYYSQIVNDFQKGDIAEGYSVSREKKESFPLTVTSAQKNPTAFYLCASSIPRRDAGELFFGEGSRLTVL.

The chain carries TRBV5-6 and TRBJ1-1; the match to TRBD1 covers 7 bases. CDR1 is SGHDT and CDR2 is YYEEEE in the germline V gene. This CDR3 contains 15 residues. V shed 5 bases and J 0 bases; nucleotides not matched to a gene: 7. The CDR3 protein is CASSVPGTVNTEAFF. CDR3 nucleotides: TGTGCCAGCAGTGTTCCCGGGACAGTGAACACTGAAGCTTTCTTT.

Only one count was recorded for this clone. Other DNA sequences of this sample code for an identical CDR3. The chain uses TRBV5-4 and TRBJ1-2; D may be TRBD1 (6 bases). The CDR3 has 13 residues. From germline, CDR1 is SGHNT and CDR2 YYREEE (reference sequence). V was pared by 4 bases and J by 2 bases, with 9 bases between. CDR3 coding DNA: TGTGCCAGCAGCCTGGACAGAAACTATGGCTACACCTTC. The encoded protein is CASSLDRNYGYTF.

V is TRBV5-1 and J is TRBJ1-2; TRBD1 matches 7 bases. With 0 bases clipped from V and 8 bases from J, the junction kept 7 bases outside the gene matches. The length of the CDR3 is 14 residues. Germline values: CDR1 SGHRS, CDR2 YFSETQ. CDR3 amino acids: CASSLDEGARGYTF. CDR3 sequence (DNA): TGCGCCAGCAGCTTGGATGAGGGGGCAAGAGGCTACACCTTC.